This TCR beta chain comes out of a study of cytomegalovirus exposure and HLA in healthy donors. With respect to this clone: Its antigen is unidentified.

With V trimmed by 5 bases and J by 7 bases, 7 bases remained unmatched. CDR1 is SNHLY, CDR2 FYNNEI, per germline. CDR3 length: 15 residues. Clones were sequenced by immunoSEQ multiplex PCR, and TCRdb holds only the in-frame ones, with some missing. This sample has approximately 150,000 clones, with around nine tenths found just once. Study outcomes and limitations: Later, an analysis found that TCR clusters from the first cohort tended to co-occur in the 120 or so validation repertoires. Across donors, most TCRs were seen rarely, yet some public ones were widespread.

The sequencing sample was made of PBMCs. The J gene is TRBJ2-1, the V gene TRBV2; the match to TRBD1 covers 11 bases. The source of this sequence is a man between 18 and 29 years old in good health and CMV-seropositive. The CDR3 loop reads CASSPGTGGLNEQFF. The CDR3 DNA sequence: TGTGCCAGCAGTCCCGGGACAGGGGGTCTTAATGAGCAGTTCTTC.